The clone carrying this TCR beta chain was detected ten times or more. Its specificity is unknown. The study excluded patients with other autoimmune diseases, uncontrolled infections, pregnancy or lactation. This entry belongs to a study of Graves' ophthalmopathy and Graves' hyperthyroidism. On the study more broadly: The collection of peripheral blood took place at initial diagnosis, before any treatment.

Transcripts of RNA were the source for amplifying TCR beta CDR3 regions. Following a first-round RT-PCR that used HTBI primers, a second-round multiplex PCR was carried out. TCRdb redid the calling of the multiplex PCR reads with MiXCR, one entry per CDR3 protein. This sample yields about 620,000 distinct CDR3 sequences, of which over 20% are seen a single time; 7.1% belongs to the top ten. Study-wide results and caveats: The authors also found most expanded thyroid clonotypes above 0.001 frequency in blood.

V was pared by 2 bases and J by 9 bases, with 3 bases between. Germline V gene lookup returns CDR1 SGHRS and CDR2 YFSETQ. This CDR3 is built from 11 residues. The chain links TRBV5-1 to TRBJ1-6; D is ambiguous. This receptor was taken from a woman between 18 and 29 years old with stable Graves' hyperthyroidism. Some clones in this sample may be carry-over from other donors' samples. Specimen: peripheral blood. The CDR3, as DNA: TGCGCCAGCAGCTTTCGTTCACCCCTCCACTTT. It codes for CASSFRSPLHF.